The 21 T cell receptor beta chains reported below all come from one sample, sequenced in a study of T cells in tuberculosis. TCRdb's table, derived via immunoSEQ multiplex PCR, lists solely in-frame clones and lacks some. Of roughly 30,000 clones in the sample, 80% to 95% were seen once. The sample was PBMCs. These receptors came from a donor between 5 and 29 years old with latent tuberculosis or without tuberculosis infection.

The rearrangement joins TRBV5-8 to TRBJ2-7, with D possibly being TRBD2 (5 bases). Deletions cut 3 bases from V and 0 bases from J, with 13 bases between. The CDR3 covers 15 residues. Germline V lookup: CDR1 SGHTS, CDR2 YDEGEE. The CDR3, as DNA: TGTGCCAGCAGCTGCGGACTTGGGTCCTCCTACGAGCAGTACTTC. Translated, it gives CASSCGLGSSYEQYF.

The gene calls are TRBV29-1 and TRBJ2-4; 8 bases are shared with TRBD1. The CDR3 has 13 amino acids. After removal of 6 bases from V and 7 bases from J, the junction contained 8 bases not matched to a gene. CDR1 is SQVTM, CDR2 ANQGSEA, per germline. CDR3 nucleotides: TGCAGCGTGGAGGACAGGGTGAAGAACATTCAGTACTTC. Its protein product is CSVEDRVKNIQYF.

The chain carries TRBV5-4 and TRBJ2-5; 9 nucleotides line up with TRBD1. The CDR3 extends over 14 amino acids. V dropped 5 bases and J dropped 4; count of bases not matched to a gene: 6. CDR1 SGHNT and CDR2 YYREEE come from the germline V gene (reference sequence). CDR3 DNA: TGTGCCAGCAGGAACCCACAGGGGGCAGAGACCCAGTACTTC. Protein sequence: CASRNPQGAETQYF.

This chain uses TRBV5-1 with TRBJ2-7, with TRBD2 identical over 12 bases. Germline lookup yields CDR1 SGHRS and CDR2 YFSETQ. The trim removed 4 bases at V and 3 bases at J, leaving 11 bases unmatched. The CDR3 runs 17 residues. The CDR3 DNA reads TGCGCCAGCAGCGACTCTAGCGGGGGGGCTCCCGGCTACGAGCAGTACTTC. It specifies CASSDSSGGAPGYEQYF.

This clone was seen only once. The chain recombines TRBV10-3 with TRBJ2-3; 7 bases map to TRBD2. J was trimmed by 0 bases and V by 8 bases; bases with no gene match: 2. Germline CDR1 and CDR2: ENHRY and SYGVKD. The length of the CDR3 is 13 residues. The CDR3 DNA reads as TGTGCCATCCTTAGCGGGAGCACAGATACGCAGTATTTT. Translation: CAILSGSTDTQYF.

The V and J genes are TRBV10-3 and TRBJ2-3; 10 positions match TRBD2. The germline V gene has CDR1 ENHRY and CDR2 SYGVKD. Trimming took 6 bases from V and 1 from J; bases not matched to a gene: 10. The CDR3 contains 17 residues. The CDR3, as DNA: TGTGCCATCAGCGAATCAGCGGGGGGGACTGGCACAGATACGCAGTATTTT. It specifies CAISESAGGTGTDTQYF.

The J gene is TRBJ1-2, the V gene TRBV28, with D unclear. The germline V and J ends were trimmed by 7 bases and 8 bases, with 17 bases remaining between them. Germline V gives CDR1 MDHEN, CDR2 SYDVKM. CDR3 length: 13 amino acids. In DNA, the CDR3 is TGTGCCAGCACAACCCGGGGTACGCGGGGCTACACCTTC. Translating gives CASTTRGTRGYTF.

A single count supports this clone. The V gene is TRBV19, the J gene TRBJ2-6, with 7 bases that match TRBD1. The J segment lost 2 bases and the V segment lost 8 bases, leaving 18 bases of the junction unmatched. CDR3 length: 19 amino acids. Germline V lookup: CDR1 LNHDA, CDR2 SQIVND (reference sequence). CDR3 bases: TGTGCCAGTTCCACTGGACAGGTCTGGGCCCTAACTGGGGCCAACGTCCTGACTTTC. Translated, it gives CASSTGQVWALTGANVLTF. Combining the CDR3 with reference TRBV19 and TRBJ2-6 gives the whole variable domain DGGITQSPKYLFRKEGQNVTLSCEQNLNHDAMYWYRQDPGQGLRLIYYSQIVNDFQKGDIAEGYSVSREKKESFPLTVTSAQKNPTAFYLCASSTGQVWALTGANVLTFGAGSRLTVL.

The CDR3 protein is CASSLRTVYEQYF. The CDR3 DNA reads TGTGCCAGCAGCTTACGGACAGTGTACGAGCAGTACTTC. The gene calls are TRBV7-2 and TRBJ2-7, with D maybe TRBD1 (6 bases). Trimming left V 2 bases short and J 4 bases short, with 9 bases between. There are 13 residues in the CDR3. Per the germline V gene, CDR1 is SGHTA and CDR2 is FQGNSA.

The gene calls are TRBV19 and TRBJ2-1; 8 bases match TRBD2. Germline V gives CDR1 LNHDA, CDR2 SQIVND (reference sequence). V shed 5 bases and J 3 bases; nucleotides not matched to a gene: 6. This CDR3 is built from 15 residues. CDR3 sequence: CASSPSGSHYNEQFF. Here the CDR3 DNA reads TGTGCCAGTAGTCCGAGCGGGAGCCACTACAATGAGCAGTTCTTC.

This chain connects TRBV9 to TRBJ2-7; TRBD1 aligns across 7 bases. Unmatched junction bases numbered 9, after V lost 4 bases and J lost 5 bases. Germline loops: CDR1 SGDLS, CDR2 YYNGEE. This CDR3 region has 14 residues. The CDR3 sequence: CASSRSGQSDEQYF. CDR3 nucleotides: TGTGCCAGCAGCCGATCGGGACAGAGCGACGAGCAGTACTTC.

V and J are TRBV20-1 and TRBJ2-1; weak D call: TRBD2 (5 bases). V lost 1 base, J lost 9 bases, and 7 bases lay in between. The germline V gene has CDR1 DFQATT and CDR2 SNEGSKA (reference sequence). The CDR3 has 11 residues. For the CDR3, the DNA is TGCAGTGCTAGAGGAGAGGGTGAGCAGTTCTTC. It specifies CSARGEGEQFF.

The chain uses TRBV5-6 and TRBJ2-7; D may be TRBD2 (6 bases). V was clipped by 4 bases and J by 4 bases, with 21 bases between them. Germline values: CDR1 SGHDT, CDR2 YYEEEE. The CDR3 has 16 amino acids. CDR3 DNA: TGTGCCAGCAGCCCGAAGGGAGGTACCCTTCGGTACGAGCAGTACTTC. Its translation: CASSPKGGTLRYEQYF.

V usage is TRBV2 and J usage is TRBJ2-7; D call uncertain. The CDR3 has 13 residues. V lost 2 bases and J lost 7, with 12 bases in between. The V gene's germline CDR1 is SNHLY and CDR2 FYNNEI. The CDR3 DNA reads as TGTGCCAGCAGTGAACCCTTTGTACTGGAGCAGTACTTC. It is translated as CASSEPFVLEQYF.

In DNA form, the CDR3 reads TGTGCCAGTAGTATAGGATTGGGGCAGCGCAATCAGCCCCAGCATTTT. The encoded protein is CASSIGLGQRNQPQHF. This chain links TRBV19 with TRBJ1-5; D might be TRBD1 (5 bases). This CDR3 comprises 16 residues. The germline CDR1 and CDR2 sequences are LNHDA and SQIVND (reference sequence). Trimming cost V 1 base and J 2 bases, with 12 bases left between them.

For the CDR3, the DNA is TGTGCCAGCAGTTACCCAGGGGAGAATTTGGGCTATGGCTACACCTTC. It encodes CASSYPGENLGYGYTF. This chain links TRBV6-6 with TRBJ1-2, with D perhaps TRBD1 (6 bases). CDR1 is MNHNY and CDR2 is SVGAGI in the germline V gene (reference sequence). V was pared by 2 bases and J by 4 bases, with 17 bases between. This CDR3 contains 16 residues.

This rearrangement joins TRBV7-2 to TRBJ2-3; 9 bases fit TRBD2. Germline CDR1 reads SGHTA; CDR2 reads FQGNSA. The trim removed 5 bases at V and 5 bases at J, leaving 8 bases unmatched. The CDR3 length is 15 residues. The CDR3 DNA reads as TGTGCCAGCAGCCGCGGGAGGGTTTCAGTAGATACGCAGTATTTT. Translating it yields CASSRGRVSVDTQYF.

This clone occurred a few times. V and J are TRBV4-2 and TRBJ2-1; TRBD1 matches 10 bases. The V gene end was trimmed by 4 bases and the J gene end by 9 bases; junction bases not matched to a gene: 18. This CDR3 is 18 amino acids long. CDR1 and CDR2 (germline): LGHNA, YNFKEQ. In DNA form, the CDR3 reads TGTGCCAGCAGCCCCATTACCGGGACAGGGGACGGGAAGAGTGAGCAGTTCTTC. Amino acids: CASSPITGTGDGKSEQFF.

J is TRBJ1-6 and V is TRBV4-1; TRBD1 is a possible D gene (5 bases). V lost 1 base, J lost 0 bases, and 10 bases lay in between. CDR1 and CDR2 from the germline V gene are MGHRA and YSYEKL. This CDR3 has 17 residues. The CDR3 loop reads CASSQVGGVSYNSPLHF. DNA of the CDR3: TGCGCCAGCAGCCAAGTAGGAGGGGTCTCCTATAATTCACCCCTCCACTTT.

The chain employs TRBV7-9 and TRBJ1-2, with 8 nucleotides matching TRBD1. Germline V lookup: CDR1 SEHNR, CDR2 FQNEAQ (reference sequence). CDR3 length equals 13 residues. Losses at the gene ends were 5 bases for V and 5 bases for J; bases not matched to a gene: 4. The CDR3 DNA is TGTGCCAGCAGCCTCGGACAGGGATATGGCTACACCTTC. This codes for CASSLGQGYGYTF.

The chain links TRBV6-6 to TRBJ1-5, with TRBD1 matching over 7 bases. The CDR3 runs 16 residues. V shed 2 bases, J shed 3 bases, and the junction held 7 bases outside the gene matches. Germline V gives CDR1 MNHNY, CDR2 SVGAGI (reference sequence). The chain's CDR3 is CASSYPRQGVNQPQHF. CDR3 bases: TGTGCCAGCAGTTACCCGAGACAGGGAGTCAATCAGCCCCAGCATTTT.